One and the same sample provided the 17 T cell receptor beta chains below, sequenced in a study of blood T cell repertoires in COVID-19. Clones were sequenced by immunoSEQ multiplex PCR, and TCRdb holds only the in-frame ones, with some missing. The sample yields 330,000 or so clones, 92% seen once. Sequencing was carried out using PBMCs or T cells enriched from blood (not recorded which). These receptors originate from a woman in her 30s who had recovered from COVID-19.

The chain is built from TRBV24-1 and TRBJ2-2; 9 bases line up with TRBD2. V lost 7 bases to trimming and J lost 4 bases; unmatched junction nucleotides: 12. The CDR3 runs to 17 residues. Germline CDR1 and CDR2: KGHDR and SFDVKD. The CDR3 coding sequence is TGTGCCACCAGAGTGCGGGGGGGGATTACTATCACCGGGGAGCTGTTTTTT. Its protein is CATRVRGGITITGELFF.

V and J are TRBV4-1 and TRBJ2-2; 7 nucleotides line up with TRBD1. The V segment lost 1 base and the J segment 2 bases; nucleotides outside the gene matches: 4. Germline V lookup: CDR1 MGHRA, CDR2 YSYEKL. The CDR3 is 16 amino acids. In nucleotides, the CDR3 is TGCGCCAGCAGCCAAGCAGGGACAGTTAACACCGGGGAGCTGTTTTTT. Translated: CASSQAGTVNTGELFF.

J is TRBJ1-5 and V is TRBV5-3, with TRBD1 matching over 8 bases. TRBV5-3 is an ORF for which the function is uncertain. CDR3 size: 17 residues. V trimming: 4 bases; J trimming: 2 bases; junction bases outside the gene matches: 11. Here the CDR3 reads CARSSLGQEVGNQPQHF. In nucleotides, the CDR3 is TGTGCCAGAAGCAGCCTGGGACAGGAAGTTGGCAATCAGCCCCAGCATTTT.

V usage is TRBV19 and J usage is TRBJ1-1, with D possibly TRBD1 on 5 matching bases. Looked up from germline, CDR1 is LNHDA and CDR2 is SQIVND (reference sequence). This CDR3 contains 14 residues. The V and J ends lost 2 bases and 4 bases respectively, with 11 bases between them. DNA for the CDR3: TGTGCCAGTAGTATACAGGGACTCGCCACTGAAGCTTTCTTT. This gives the protein CASSIQGLATEAFF.

The CDR3 DNA reads as TGTGCCAGTGCAGGGGACGTGAACACTGAAGCTTTCTTT. Encoded protein: CASAGDVNTEAFF. This chain uses TRBV7-2 with TRBJ1-1, with D perhaps TRBD1 (6 bases). The CDR3 extends over 13 amino acids. V was trimmed by 9 bases and J by 0 bases, leaving 11 bases between them. Germline CDR1 reads SGHTA; CDR2 reads FQGNSA.

This rearrangement joins TRBV28 to TRBJ1-5; the D gene is possibly TRBD1 (6 bases). CDR1 and CDR2 from the germline V gene are MDHEN and SYDVKM. This CDR3 is built from 18 residues. Deletions cut 1 base from V and 3 bases from J, with 19 bases between. As DNA, the CDR3 is TGTGCCAGCAGTTTATATGTGGCAGGCACAGGGTCCAATCAGCCCCAGCATTTT. Translating it yields CASSLYVAGTGSNQPQHF.

V gene TRBV11-3 combines with J gene TRBJ2-1; D is undetermined. V was clipped by 5 bases and J by 2 bases, with 10 bases between them. CDR3 length: 14 amino acids. Germline assignment: CDR1 SGHNT and CDR2 YENEEA. CDR3 bases: TGTGCCAGCAGCAAAGACTCCACCTACAATGAGCAGTTCTTC. Amino acids: CASSKDSTYNEQFF.

CDR3 nucleotide sequence: TGTGCCAGCAGCTTAGGCAGGGTAGGGAGGGGACTAGCAGACTACGAGCAGTACTTC. Translated: CASSLGRVGRGLADYEQYF. V usage is TRBV7-6 and J usage is TRBJ2-7; TRBD2 aligns across 9 bases. This CDR3 has 19 amino acids. Looked up from germline, CDR1 is SGHVS and CDR2 is FNYEAQ. After removal of 1 base from V and 3 bases from J, the junction contained 16 bases not matched to a gene.

V and J are TRBV28 and TRBJ1-1, with 9 bases matching TRBD1. Germline CDR1 reads MDHEN; CDR2 reads SYDVKM. The CDR3 totals 15 residues. V was pared by 6 bases and J by 3 bases, with 8 bases of the junction left unmatched. This CDR3 reads CASSHRDRVHTEAFF. The CDR3 DNA is TGTGCCAGCAGCCACCGGGACAGGGTTCACACTGAAGCTTTCTTT.

This rearrangement joins TRBV27 to TRBJ2-1, with 14 nucleotides matching TRBD2. Unmatched junction bases numbered 1, after V lost 2 bases and J lost 4 bases. This CDR3 is 16 amino acids long. In germline, CDR1 is MNHEY, CDR2 SMNVEV (reference sequence). CDR3 coding DNA: TGTGCCAGCAGTTTAGGGACTAGCGGGGGTTACAATGAGCAGTTCTTC. Translation gives CASSLGTSGGYNEQFF.

The gene calls are TRBV7-2 and TRBJ2-3; a possible D gene is TRBD2 (6 bases). The ends were cut back, 4 bases at V and 0 bases at J, with 23 bases in the middle. Germline CDR1 reads SGHTA; CDR2 reads FQGNSA. The CDR3 is 19 residues long. CDR3: CASSYSGTSPHKSTDTQYF. The CDR3 coding sequence is TGTGCCAGCAGCTACTCCGGGACTTCACCCCACAAGAGCACAGATACGCAGTATTTT.

V and J are TRBV3-1 (or the pseudogene TRBV3-2) and TRBJ2-3; possible D gene TRBD2, 5 bases. The ends were cut back, 4 bases at V and 4 bases at J, with 9 bases in the middle. This CDR3 comprises 13 residues. Germline V gives CDR1 LGHDT, CDR2 YNNKEL (reference sequence). Here the CDR3 reads CASSREGADTQYF. For the CDR3, the DNA is TGTGCCAGCAGCCGAGAGGGCGCAGATACGCAGTATTTT.

The chain uses TRBV21-1 and TRBJ2-1; whether TRBD1, the table's D call, matches the DNA was not checked. TRBV21-1 is an annotated pseudogene. The CDR3 loop spans 14 amino acids. CDR3 protein: CASSKEDRNNEQFF. For the CDR3, the DNA is TGTGCCAGCAGCAAAGAGGACAGAAACAATGAGCAGTTCTTC.

V and J are TRBV4-3 and TRBJ2-5; a possible D gene is TRBD2 (7 bases). V gave up 3 bases and J gave up 4 bases, with 21 bases separating them. The CDR3 spans 17 residues. CDR1 and CDR2 (germline): LGHNA, YSLEER. CDR3 in amino acids: CASSHAPRGRGGETQYF. For the CDR3, the DNA is TGCGCCAGCAGCCACGCGCCGCGCGGGAGAGGGGGAGAGACCCAGTACTTC.

On this clone itself: Germline and junction disagree at one end, which may indicate a read error. The sample holds other DNA sequences that translate to the same CDR3. The chain has TRBV11-2 and TRBJ2-7; TRBD1 is a possible D gene (5 bases). CDR1 SGHAT and CDR2 FQNNGV come from the germline V gene. The length of the CDR3 is 12 residues. The CDR3 loop reads CASSLDSYEQYF. CDR3 coding DNA: TGTGCCAGCAGCCTAGACAGCTACGAGCAGTACTTC.

This chain links TRBV5-1 with TRBJ2-5, with D perhaps TRBD1 (6 bases). Between the trimmed V and J ends, which lost 4 bases and 2 bases, there was a span of 12 bases. The CDR3 has 14 residues. From germline, CDR1 is SGHRS and CDR2 YFSETQ. The CDR3 DNA sequence: TGCGCCAGCAGCCAGGGGTTCGGGCAAGAGACCCAGTACTTC. Residues: CASSQGFGQETQYF.

This clone was seen only once. This sequence joins TRBV15 and TRBJ2-1; D is uncertain. The CDR3 has 14 residues. CDR1 and CDR2 from the germline V gene are LNHNV and YYDKDF (reference sequence). V lost 0 bases to trimming and J lost 6 bases, with 9 bases between them. CDR3 nucleotides: TGTGCCACCAGCAGAGATCGGGTGGGCAATGAGCAGTTCTTC. Its protein product is CATSRDRVGNEQFF.